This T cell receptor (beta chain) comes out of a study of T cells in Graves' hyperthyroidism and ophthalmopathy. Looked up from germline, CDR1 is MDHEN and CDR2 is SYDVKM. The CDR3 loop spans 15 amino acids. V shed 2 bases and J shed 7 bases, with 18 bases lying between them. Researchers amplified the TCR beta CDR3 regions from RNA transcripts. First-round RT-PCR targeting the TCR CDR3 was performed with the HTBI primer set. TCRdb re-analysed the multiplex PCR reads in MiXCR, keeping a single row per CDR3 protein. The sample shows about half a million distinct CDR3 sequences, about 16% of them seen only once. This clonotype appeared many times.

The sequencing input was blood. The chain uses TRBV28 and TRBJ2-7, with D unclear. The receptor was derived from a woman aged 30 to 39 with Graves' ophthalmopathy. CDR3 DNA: TGTGCCAGCAGTTTAACCCCTCCGCTAGGTTCTGAGCAGTACTTC. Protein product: CASSLTPPLGSEQYF.